The TCR beta chain described here comes from a study of STAT5B mutations in CD4+ large granular lymphocyte leukemia. Measured with immunoSEQ multiplex PCR; TCRdb has only the in-frame clones, and not every one. The repertoire has 4,500 to 5,000 clones, about 82% of them found once; the top ten carry roughly 8.2%. This clonotype originated in a man aged 70-80 years with CD4+ T-cell large granular lymphocyte leukemia. Sequences were obtained from PBMCs.

Here the CDR3 reads CASSVVGGNTDTQYF. The CDR3 DNA reads as TGTGCCAGCAGTGTTGTGGGCGGGAACACAGATACGCAGTATTTT. V usage is TRBV9 and J usage is TRBJ2-3; D is perhaps TRBD2 (6 bases). This CDR3 has 15 amino acids. With 5 bases removed from V and 2 bases from J, the gap between germline ends came to 15 bases. The germline CDR1 and CDR2 sequences are SGDLS and YYNGEE.